One and the same sample provided the 29 T cell receptor beta chains below, sequenced in a study of PD-1 blockade in classical Hodgkin lymphoma. Clones were read by immunoSEQ multiplex PCR, and TCRdb kept only the in-frame ones, dropping some. The sample contains some 20,000 clones, 75% to 85% of which appear only once. Time point of the sample: cycle 4 day 1 (C4D1), after about 6 weeks of nivolumab. There was relapse after autologous stem cell transplantation in every patient, and there was variation in brentuximab vedotin exposure. This specimen consisted of peripheral blood mononuclear cells (PBMCs), obtained before the fourth cycle of nivolumab. These TCRs come from a human donor with classical Hodgkin lymphoma.

The chain is built from TRBV7-8 and TRBJ2-5, with D possibly called TRBD1 or TRBD2 (6 bases each). Germline CDR1 and CDR2: SGHVS and FQNEAQ. The V end was cut by 0 bases, the J end by 3 bases, with 8 bases between. This CDR3 has 14 residues. DNA for the CDR3: TGTGCCAGCAGCTTAGCGGAGGGGGAAGAGACCCAGTACTTC. Translation gives CASSLAEGEETQYF. Variable domain in full (rest from reference TRBV7-8 and TRBJ2-5): GAGVSQSPRYKVAKRGQDVALRCDPISGHVSLFWYQQALGQGPEFLTYFQNEAQLDKSGLPSDRFFAERPEGSVSTLKIQRTQQEDSAVYLCASSLAEGEETQYFGPGTRLLVL.

The V and J genes are TRBV12-2 and TRBJ2-4; TRBD1, the table's D call, was not compared with the DNA. TRBV12-2 is a recognized pseudogene. This CDR3 region has 17 residues. Written as DNA, the CDR3 is TGTGCAAGTCGCTTAAGACAGGGAAAGCTAGCCAAAAACATTCAGTACTTC. Its protein product is CASRLRQGKLAKNIQYF.

The count of this clone is one. V is TRBV6-1 and J is TRBJ1-2; unclear D gene. V was cut by 0 bases and J by 4 bases, with 9 bases left in between. Germline V gene sequence: CDR1 MNHNS, CDR2 SASEGT. The CDR3 extends over 14 amino acids. CDR3 region: CASSEAQDRYGYTF. CDR3 sequence (DNA): TGTGCCAGCAGTGAAGCCCAGGACCGCTATGGCTACACCTTC.

This rearrangement joins TRBV10-2 to TRBJ1-2, with D perhaps TRBD1 (5 bases). The CDR3 is 12 residues long. Germline V lookup: CDR1 WSHSY, CDR2 SAAADI. V shed 3 bases and J shed 11 bases, with 13 bases lying between them. CDR3 sequence reads: CASSDGGSEYTF. Here the CDR3 DNA reads TGCGCCAGCAGTGATGGGGGAAGCGAGTACACCTTC.

The rearrangement joins TRBV9 to TRBJ1-2, with unresolved D. CDR3 length: 20 amino acids. The germline gives CDR1 SGDLS, CDR2 YYNGEE. With 4 bases removed from V and 1 base from J, the gap between germline ends came to 29 bases. CDR3 nucleotides: TGTGCCAGCAGCCATAACCGGGAACCGAACCTAGAGACCGATAACTATGGCTACACCTTC. As protein: CASSHNREPNLETDNYGYTF.

This chain uses TRBV7-8 with TRBJ1-5; D possibly corresponds to TRBD1 (5 bases). V lost 1 base to trimming and J lost 2 bases, with 9 bases between them. CDR1 SGHVS and CDR2 FQNEAQ come from the germline V gene. This CDR3 spans 15 amino acids. Here the CDR3 DNA reads TGTGCCAGCAGCTTAGGGGGGGACGGCAATCAGCCCCAGCATTTT. It translates to CASSLGGDGNQPQHF.

V is TRBV6-1 and J is TRBJ1-3, with D tentatively TRBD1 (5 bases). The CDR3 has 14 amino acids. The germline gives CDR1 MNHNS, CDR2 SASEGT. The germline V and J ends were trimmed by 6 bases and 9 bases, with 18 bases remaining between them. The CDR3 loop reads CASSPIGTAGTIYF. CDR3 sequence (DNA): TGTGCCAGCAGCCCTATTGGGACGGCCGGCACCATATATTTT.

Only one count was recorded for this clone. The rearrangement uses TRBV5-1 and TRBJ2-7; no clear D gene. From germline, CDR1 is SGHRS and CDR2 YFSETQ. CDR3 length: 15 residues. The ends were cut back, 0 bases at V and 2 bases at J, with 12 bases in the middle. CDR3 sequence reads: CASSLASATPYEQYF. Written as DNA, the CDR3 is TGCGCCAGCAGCTTGGCCAGCGCAACGCCCTACGAGCAGTACTTC.

The rearrangement uses TRBV5-1 and TRBJ2-2; 7 nucleotides match TRBD2. The junction had 6 bases not matched to a gene; V was cut back by 0 bases and J by 4 bases. There are 16 residues in the CDR3. Germline assignment: CDR1 SGHRS and CDR2 YFSETQ. This CDR3 reads CASSLGPAGTTGELFF. In DNA form, the CDR3 reads TGCGCCAGCAGCTTGGGTCCAGCGGGGACCACCGGGGAGCTGTTTTTT.

The rearrangement links TRBV11-3 to TRBJ2-7; 13 bases line up with TRBD2. The CDR3 is made up of 16 amino acids. Per the germline V gene, CDR1 is SGHNT and CDR2 is YENEEA. After removal of 1 base from V and 5 bases from J, the junction contained 5 bases not matched to a gene. The CDR3 reads CASSLGAGLAGDEQYF. The CDR3, as DNA: TGTGCCAGCAGCTTAGGAGCCGGACTAGCGGGAGACGAGCAGTACTTC.

This rearrangement joins TRBV5-1 to TRBJ2-1, with 12 bases that match TRBD2. J was trimmed by 0 bases and V by 0 bases; bases with no gene match: 16. The germline CDR1 and CDR2 sequences are SGHRS and YFSETQ. CDR3 length: 22 residues. The CDR3 DNA follows: TGCGCCAGCAGCTTGGCTAGCGGGAGGGCCCGGAGCGCCTCCAGCTCCTACAATGAGCAGTTCTTC. This encodes CASSLASGRARSASSSYNEQFF.

V usage is TRBV5-6 and J usage is TRBJ1-4; weak D call: TRBD1 (5 bases). The V end lost 5 bases, the J end lost 5 bases, and 10 bases lay between the germline ends. The CDR3 covers 13 residues. CDR1 and CDR2 from the germline V gene are SGHDT and YYEEEE. The CDR3 DNA reads TGTGCCAGCAGTACTGGGACGAATGAAAAACTGTTTTTT. Protein product: CASSTGTNEKLFF.

This chain connects TRBV9 to TRBJ2-5, with a possible D match to TRBD2 (5 bases). Germline V lookup: CDR1 SGDLS, CDR2 YYNGEE. V shed 4 bases and J shed 1 base, with 14 bases lying between them. This CDR3 contains 15 residues. CDR3 nucleotide sequence: TGTGCCAGCAGCACCTCCGGGGTCTTCCAAGAGACCCAGTACTTC. This translates into CASSTSGVFQETQYF. The full variable domain, in which reference TRBV9 and TRBJ2-5 provide the parts outside the CDR3, is DSGVTQTPKHLITATGQRVTLRCSPRSGDLSVYWYQQSLDQGLQFLIQYYNGEERAKGNILERFSAQQFPDLHSELNLSSLELGDSALYFCASSTSGVFQETQYFGPGTRLLVL.

A few counts support this clone. V gene TRBV6-1 combines with J gene TRBJ2-3, with 8 bases matching TRBD2. Germline-derived CDR1 and CDR2 are MNHNS and SASEGT. This CDR3 comprises 14 residues. Germline trimming cut 6 bases from V and 2 bases from J; bases unmatched to any gene: 4. The DNA of the CDR3 is TGTGCCAGCAGGCCCGGGGGGGCCACAGATACGCAGTATTTT. Amino acids: CASRPGGATDTQYF.

This chain connects TRBV27 to TRBJ1-4; D unresolved. V lost 2 bases and J lost 11, with 15 bases in between. The length of the CDR3 is 14 residues. From germline, CDR1 is MNHEY and CDR2 SMNVEV (reference sequence). The CDR3, as DNA: TGTGCCAGCAGTTTAGTGGGGTCCCGAGAGAAACTGTTTTTT. It translates to CASSLVGSREKLFF.

V is TRBV2 and J is TRBJ2-3; D might be TRBD1 (6 bases). In germline, CDR1 is SNHLY, CDR2 FYNNEI. Trimming cost V 3 bases and J 6 bases, with 16 bases left between them. CDR3 length: 15 residues. Here the CDR3 DNA reads TGTGCCAGCAGTGAGGTCGAGGGGGTTCGGGATACGCAGTATTTT. It encodes CASSEVEGVRDTQYF.

The rearrangement links TRBV7-9 to TRBJ2-7, with D perhaps given as TRBD1 or TRBD2 (5 bases each). This CDR3 comprises 12 residues. The germline V gene has CDR1 SEHNR and CDR2 FQNEAQ (reference sequence). V lost 2 bases and J 6 bases, leaving 8 bases between the germline ends. DNA for the CDR3: TGTGCCAGCAGCTTAATTGGGGGCGAGCAGTACGTC. This codes for CASSLIGGEQYV.

The chain recombines TRBV19 with TRBJ2-6; D is undetermined. Germline V gene lookup returns CDR1 LNHDA and CDR2 SQIVND (reference sequence). This CDR3 is built from 15 residues. V was clipped by 0 bases and J by 4 bases, with 7 bases between them. The CDR3 loop reads CASSIEGTGANVLTF. The CDR3 region has the DNA TGTGCCAGTAGTATAGAGGGAACCGGGGCCAACGTCCTGACTTTC.

The V call is TRBV29-1, the J call TRBJ1-2, with TRBD1 matching over 7 bases. CDR1 and CDR2 from the germline V gene are SQVTM and ANQGSEA. CDR3 length: 11 residues. Losses at the gene ends were 3 bases for V and 9 bases for J; bases not matched to a gene: 4. The CDR3 DNA reads TGCAGCGTTGAGAGGGGGCTTAGCTACACCTTC. This encodes CSVERGLSYTF. Full variable domain (rest looked up from reference TRBV29-1 and TRBJ1-2): SAVISQKPSRDICQRGTSLTIQCQVDSQVTMMFWYRQQPGQSLTLIATANQGSEATYESGFVIDKFPISRPNLTFSTLTVSNMSPEDSSIYLCSVERGLSYTFGSGTRLTVV.

A single count supports this clone. This rearrangement joins TRBV7-9 to TRBJ1-6; D is uncertain. There are 16 residues in the CDR3. In germline, CDR1 is SEHNR, CDR2 FQNEAQ (reference sequence). Between the trimmed V and J ends, which lost 5 bases and 4 bases, there was a span of 15 bases. CDR3 loop: CASSPLGTAYNSPLHF. CDR3 DNA: TGTGCCAGCAGCCCGCTAGGAACGGCGTATAATTCACCCCTCCACTTT.

The chain uses TRBV19 and TRBJ1-1, with 11 nucleotides matching TRBD1. Germline V gene sequence: CDR1 LNHDA, CDR2 SQIVND (reference sequence). This CDR3 spans 16 amino acids. The junction had 7 bases not matched to a gene; V was cut back by 4 bases and J by 3 bases. Here the CDR3 reads CASSRRTGGLYTEAFF. The CDR3 nucleotides read TGTGCCAGTAGTAGGCGGACAGGGGGCCTGTACACTGAAGCTTTCTTT. Full variable domain (remainder filled in from reference TRBV19 and TRBJ1-1): DGGITQSPKYLFRKEGQNVTLSCEQNLNHDAMYWYRQDPGQGLRLIYYSQIVNDFQKGDIAEGYSVSREKKESFPLTVTSAQKNPTAFYLCASSRRTGGLYTEAFFGQGTRLTVV.

This clone has only a few counts. CDR3 protein: CASSASGTNNEQFF. The CDR3 coding sequence is TGTGCCAGCAGTGCTAGCGGGACAAACAATGAGCAGTTCTTC. The V and J genes are TRBV6-4 and TRBJ2-1, with 9 bases identical to TRBD2. Germline trimming cut 4 bases from V and 5 bases from J; bases unmatched to any gene: 3. The germline V gene has CDR1 MRHNA and CDR2 SNTAGT. The CDR3 length is 14 residues.

This rearrangement joins TRBV6-4 to TRBJ2-1; 9 bases are shared with TRBD2. V trimming: 4 bases; J trimming: 7 bases; junction bases outside the gene matches: 5. The CDR3 loop spans 14 amino acids. The germline V gene encodes CDR1 MRHNA and CDR2 SNTAGT. The CDR3 sequence: CASSVAGGRNEQFF. Written as DNA, the CDR3 is TGTGCCAGCAGTGTCGCGGGGGGGCGGAATGAGCAGTTCTTC.

The rearrangement links TRBV2 to TRBJ2-3, with D unclear. CDR1 is SNHLY, CDR2 FYNNEI, per germline. V lost 4 bases and J 0 bases, leaving 5 bases between the germline ends. The CDR3 runs 13 residues. The CDR3 here is CASSGESTDTQYF. The CDR3 nucleotides read TGTGCCAGCAGTGGAGAGAGCACAGATACGCAGTATTTT.

The CDR3 DNA reads TGTGCCAGCAGCCCTCGGACTAGCGGGGCCTCGGATGAGCAGTTCTTC. It specifies CASSPRTSGASDEQFF. The V call is TRBV7-6, the J call TRBJ2-1, with 12 bases fitting TRBD2. CDR1 is SGHVS, CDR2 FNYEAQ, per germline. CDR3 length: 16 amino acids. The V segment lost 5 bases and the J segment 8 bases; nucleotides outside the gene matches: 10.

J is TRBJ2-3 and V is TRBV30; D may be TRBD2 (6 bases). The CDR3 length is 15 residues. Per germline, CDR1 GTSNPN and CDR2 SVGIG (reference sequence). The CDR3 DNA reads TGTGCATGGGAGGCGCGGGGCAGTTGGACAGATACGCAGTATTTT. It specifies CAWEARGSWTDTQYF. Full variable domain (outside the CDR3, taken from reference TRBV30 and TRBJ2-3): SQTIHQWPATLVQPVGSPLSLECTVEGTSNPNLYWYRQAAGRGLQLLFYSVGIGQISSEVPQNLSASRPQDRQFILSSKKLLLSDSGFYLCAWEARGSWTDTQYFGPGTRLTVL.

DNA for the CDR3: TGTGCCAGCTCATTAGGGACAGGGGAGCAAGAGACCCAGTACTTC. Amino acids: CASSLGTGEQETQYF. This chain uses TRBV18 with TRBJ2-5; 10 bases fit TRBD1. The germline gives CDR1 KGHSH, CDR2 LQKENI. The CDR3 is 15 residues long. V lost 5 bases and J lost 2; bases outside the gene matches: 5.

The V and J genes are TRBV7-2 and TRBJ2-7; 7 bases map to TRBD2. The CDR3 totals 14 residues. Germline V CDR1 and CDR2: SGHTA, FQGNSA. The V and J ends lost 6 bases and 2 bases, in that order; junction bases with no gene match: 7. The CDR3: CASSRLASTYEQYF. In DNA, the CDR3 is TGTGCCAGCAGTCGACTAGCCTCCACCTACGAGCAGTACTTC.

This chain links TRBV18 with TRBJ1-5, with 7 bases fitting TRBD1. V trimming: 3 bases; J trimming: 2 bases; junction bases outside the gene matches: 4. The V gene's germline CDR1 is KGHSH and CDR2 LQKENI. CDR3 size: 15 residues. This CDR3 reads CASSPQGGGNQPQHF. For the CDR3, the DNA is TGTGCCAGCTCACCCCAGGGGGGAGGCAATCAGCCCCAGCATTTT.